The subject of this entry is one T cell receptor beta chain. The data belong to a study of patients and donors after allogeneic stem cell transplantation. TCRdb re-called the RT-PCR reads with MiXCR, one entry per CDR3 protein. The sample records approximately 220,000 distinct CDR3 sequences, around 40% being singletons. The CDR3 spans 14 residues. Trimming removed 8 bases from V and 3 bases from J; junction bases left unmatched: 8. Looked up from germline, CDR1 is SNHLY and CDR2 is FYNNEI. J is TRBJ2-7 and V is TRBV2; 9 bases are a match to TRBD1. Specimen: blood, either unsorted or a sorted T cell fraction (not recorded which). This TCR derives from a human donor who was either an allogeneic HSCT recipient or a stem cell or donor lymphocyte infusion donor (not recorded which). It is not recorded whose cells these are; they may come from a transplant donor. The CDR3 here is CASRYRTGDYEQYF. CDR3 DNA: TGTGCCAGCCGATACCGGACAGGGGACTACGAGCAGTACTTC.